This T cell receptor (beta chain) was obtained from a study of control samples from healthy donors and cancer patients. The method was immunoSEQ multiplex PCR; TCRdb's version includes in-frame clones alone and lacks a portion of them. The sample includes around 150,000 clones, over 90% of them seen just once. The V segment lost 0 bases and the J segment 7 bases; nucleotides outside the gene matches: 7. CDR3 length: 15 amino acids. Germline CDR1 is SGHRS and CDR2 is YFSETQ. This sequence was found in a woman in her thirties in good health. Sequencing input: blood. This sequence joins TRBV5-1 and TRBJ2-1, with 7 bases aligning to TRBD2. CDR3 region: CASSLAPAGKNEQFF. The CDR3 bases are TGCGCCAGCAGCTTGGCCCCAGCGGGGAAAAATGAGCAGTTCTTC.